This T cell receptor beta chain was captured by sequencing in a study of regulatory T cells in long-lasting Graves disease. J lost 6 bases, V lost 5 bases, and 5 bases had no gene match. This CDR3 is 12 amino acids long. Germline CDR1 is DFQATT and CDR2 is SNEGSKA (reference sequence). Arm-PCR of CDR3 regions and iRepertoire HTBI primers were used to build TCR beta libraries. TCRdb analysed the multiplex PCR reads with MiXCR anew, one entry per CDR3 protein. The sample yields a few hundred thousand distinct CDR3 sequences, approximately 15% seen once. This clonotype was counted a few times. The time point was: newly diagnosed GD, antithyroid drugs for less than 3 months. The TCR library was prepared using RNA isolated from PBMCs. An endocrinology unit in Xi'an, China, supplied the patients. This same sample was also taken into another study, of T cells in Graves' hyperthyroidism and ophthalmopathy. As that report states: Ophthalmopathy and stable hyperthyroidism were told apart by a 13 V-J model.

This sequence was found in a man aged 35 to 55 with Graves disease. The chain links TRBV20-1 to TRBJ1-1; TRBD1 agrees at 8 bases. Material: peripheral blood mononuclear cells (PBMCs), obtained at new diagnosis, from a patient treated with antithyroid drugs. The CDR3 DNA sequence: TGCAGTGCTTCACAGGACAGGGCTGAAGCTTTCTTT. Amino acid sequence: CSASQDRAEAFF.